This T cell receptor beta chain appears in the sequencing data of a study of shared clonotypes between healthy human individuals. The V gene end was trimmed by 2 bases and the J gene end by 3 bases; junction bases not matched to a gene: 7. Germline CDR1 is MGHRA and CDR2 is YSYEKL. The CDR3 spans 16 residues. The repertoire was sequenced with immunoSEQ multiplex PCR; TCRdb's copy has only in-frame clones and lacks some. The table lists 2 million to 3 million clones, approximately 94% of them singletons. The sequence was obtained from a man between 18 and 29 years old in good health. Some clones in this sample may be carry-over from other donors' samples. The chain links TRBV4-1 to TRBJ2-7, with 10 bases fitting TRBD1. The sample consisted of naive CD4+ T cells from PBMCs. Subset given: CD45RA+ positively selected. DNA of the CDR3: TGCGCCAGCAGCCAACCCGGGAGGACAGGGGGCTACGAGCAGTACTTC. Translation gives CASSQPGRTGGYEQYF.